These 2 T cell receptor beta chains were sequenced from one sample in a study of regulatory T cells in long-lasting Graves disease. The time point here: newly diagnosed GD, antithyroid drugs for less than 3 months. Preparation of the TCR library used RNA extracted from PBMCs. HTBI primers from iRepertoire and Arm-PCR of CDR3 regions yielded the TCR beta libraries. TCRdb processed the multiplex PCR reads anew with MiXCR; each CDR3 protein has one entry. The sample lists 520,000 or so distinct CDR3 sequences, approximately 12% occurring once. These data were also reused for a study on T cells in Graves' hyperthyroidism and ophthalmopathy.

Material: peripheral blood mononuclear cells (PBMCs), obtained at new diagnosis, from a patient treated with antithyroid drugs. The receptors derive from a young woman with Graves disease.

This clonotype has a count of ten or more. The gene calls are TRBV18 and TRBJ1-1; TRBD1 matches at 8 bases. Germline loops: CDR1 KGHSH, CDR2 LQKENI. The V segment lost 3 bases and the J segment 8 bases; nucleotides outside the gene matches: 14. CDR3 length equals 16 residues. The CDR3: CASSPQGASGSDEAFF. DNA for the CDR3: TGTGCCAGCTCACCGCAGGGGGCTTCCGGTTCGGACGAAGCTTTCTTT.

This clonotype was seen ten or more times. The chain has TRBV28 and TRBJ1-1, with D uncertain. Germline assignment: CDR1 MDHEN and CDR2 SYDVKM. Trimming took 0 bases from V and 1 from J, leaving 3 bases between them. The CDR3 loop spans 13 amino acids. CDR3 in DNA: TGTGCCAGCAGTTTATGGCAGAACACTGAAGCTTTCTTT. Protein: CASSLWQNTEAFF.